This TCR beta chain appears in the sequencing data of a study of blood T cell repertoires in COVID-19. At the level of the study: From T cells, B-cell-depleted T cells, or PBMCs came the material, which was cDNA or gDNA.

Per germline, CDR1 SGHRS and CDR2 YFSETQ. The CDR3 is 15 amino acids. J gave up 7 bases and V 3 bases, and 8 bases lay outside the gene matches. Sequencing was performed with immunoSEQ multiplex PCR; in TCRdb, only in-frame clones are kept and a portion is missing. There are hundreds of thousands of clones in the sample; around 90% occur only once, and 3% lies in the top ten. The participants were between about 18 and 90 years old and came from 24 US areas. Two consecutive negative NP/OP PCR tests, clearance, or resolved symptoms defined Cohort 3 recovery. The specimen sequenced was PBMCs or T cells enriched from blood (not recorded which). This TCR derives from a woman aged 50 to 65 who had recovered from COVID-19. The genes are TRBV5-1 and TRBJ1-4; 8 bases align to TRBD1. This CDR3 is CASSSGQGGGEKLFF. The CDR3 DNA sequence: TGCGCCAGCAGCTCCGGACAGGGTGGAGGTGAAAAACTGTTTTTT. The variable domain in full, completed from reference TRBV5-1 and TRBJ1-4, reads KAGVTQTPRYLIKTRGQQVTLSCSPISGHRSVSWYQQTPGQGLQFLFEYFSETQRNKGNFPGRFSGRQFSNSRSEMNVSTLELGDSALYLCASSSGQGGGEKLFFGSGTQLSVL.